These T cell receptor beta chains were read from a single sample in a study of early T cells in non-severe SARS-CoV-2 infection. Using its own MiXCR run on the 5' RACE reads, TCRdb lists one record per CDR3 protein. Here the sample spans roughly 80,000 distinct CDR3 sequences, over 12% being singletons. The sample taken for sequencing was whole blood. Every receptor here comes from an adult who was a healthcare worker with PCR-confirmed SARS-CoV-2 infection or an uninfected control (not recorded which). CDR3s include the opening cysteine and the closing phenylalanine or tryptophan. A D gene is named only where the DNA matches it firmly. Some rows have no size entry. The others give once, few or many, or a class for an expanded clone.

CDR3: CASGFSQGLAGGLAGELFF
DNA: TGTGCTAGTGGTTTCTCCCAGGGACTAGCGGGAGGACTCGCCGGGGAGCTGTTTTTT
length: 19
V: TRBV12-5
size: many
J: TRBJ2-2
D: TRBD2

CDR3: CASSIVAGGHGYTF
DNA: TGTGCCAGTAGTATAGTGGCAGGGGGACATGGCTACACCTTC
length: 14
V: TRBV19
size: .
J: TRBJ1-2
D: TRBD1

CDR3: CASSWGTDTQYF
DNA: TGTGCCAGCAGCTGGGGCACAGATACGCAGTATTTT
length: 12
V: TRBV6-6
size: many
J: TRBJ2-3
D: .

CDR3: CSAGESGGPVNYGYTF
DNA: TGCAGTGCTGGCGAATCAGGGGGCCCAGTTAACTATGGCTACACCTTC
length: 16
V: TRBV20-1
size: few
J: TRBJ1-2
D: TRBD1

CDR3: CASSLELREQYF
DNA: TGTGCCAGCAGCTTAGAGTTGCGAGAGCAGTACTTC
length: 12
V: TRBV11-2
size: many
J: TRBJ2-7
D: .

CDR3: CSARKRGSYEQYF
DNA: TGCAGTGCTAGAAAGCGGGGCTCCTACGAGCAGTACTTC
length: 13
V: TRBV20-1
size: few
J: TRBJ2-7
D: TRBD2

CDR3: CASRPPQGAIGYTF
DNA: TGTGCCAGCAGACCCCCGCAGGGGGCAATTGGCTACACCTTC
length: 14
V: TRBV6-2/TRBV6-3
size: few
J: TRBJ1-2
D: TRBD1

CDR3: CASSLETSGSRNEQFF
DNA: TGTGCCAGCAGCTTAGAGACTAGCGGGAGTCGGAATGAGCAGTTCTTC
length: 16
V: TRBV7-6
size: many
J: TRBJ2-1
D: TRBD2

CDR3: CASTPGLAAYEQYF
DNA: TGCGCCAGCACCCCGGGACTAGCGGCCTACGAGCAGTACTTC
length: 14
V: TRBV10-2
size: few
J: TRBJ2-7
D: TRBD2

CDR3: CASSGSLNSPLHF
DNA: TGCGCCAGCAGTGGGTCCCTAAATTCACCCCTCCACTTT
length: 13
V: TRBV10-1
size: .
J: TRBJ1-6
D: .

CDR3: CASSFGETYGYTF
DNA: TGTGCCAGCAGTTTTGGGGAGACCTATGGCTACACCTTC
length: 13
V: TRBV28
size: many
J: TRBJ1-2
D: .

CDR3: CATSSRQRGASGYTF
DNA: TGTGCCACCAGCTCTAGACAGAGGGGAGCTAGTGGCTACACCTTC
length: 15
V: TRBV15
size: few
J: TRBJ1-2
D: .

CDR3: CSPWTANEQFF
DNA: TGCAGCCCGTGGACAGCTAATGAGCAGTTCTTC
length: 11
V: TRBV29-1
size: many
J: TRBJ2-1
D: .

CDR3: CASSLVGTRLNTQYF
DNA: TGTGCCAGCAGCTTAGTCGGGACTAGATTAAATACGCAGTATTTT
length: 15
V: TRBV7-2
size: .
J: TRBJ2-3
D: TRBD2

CDR3: CASSPTSGSRNEQFF
DNA: TGTGCCAGCAGTCCTACTAGCGGGAGTCGTAATGAGCAGTTCTTC
length: 15
V: TRBV6-4
size: many
J: TRBJ2-1
D: TRBD2

CDR3: CASSQESRGTYEQYF
DNA: TGTGCCAGCAGCCAAGAGTCGCGGGGTACCTACGAGCAGTACTTC
length: 15
V: TRBV3-1
size: many
J: TRBJ2-7
D: .

CDR3: CASSLSVIQQFF
DNA: TGTGCCAGCAGTTTATCGGTTATTCAGCAGTTCTTC
length: 12
V: TRBV28
size: once
J: TRBJ2-1
D: .

CDR3: CSVRKSDTQYF
DNA: TGCAGCGTACGCAAATCAGATACGCAGTATTTT
length: 11
V: TRBV29-1
size: .
J: TRBJ2-3
D: .

CDR3: CSASERGFTEAFF
DNA: TGCAGTGCTTCAGAGAGGGGGTTCACTGAAGCTTTCTTT
length: 13
V: TRBV20-1
size: few
J: TRBJ1-1
D: .

CDR3: CASSQDLAGVYEQYF
DNA: TGTGCCAGCAGCCAAGATTTAGCGGGAGTTTACGAGCAGTACTTC
length: 15
V: TRBV4-2
size: few
J: TRBJ2-7
D: TRBD2

CDR3: CASGLVGRNEQFF
DNA: TGTGCTAGTGGTTTGGTAGGGCGAAATGAGCAGTTCTTC
length: 13
V: TRBV12-5
size: few
J: TRBJ2-1
D: .

CDR3: CASSPKGNTIYF
DNA: TGTGCCAGCTCACCGAAAGGAAACACCATATATTTT
length: 12
V: TRBV18
size: many
J: TRBJ1-3
D: .

CDR3: CASAATGDPRETQYF
DNA: TGTGCTAGCGCCGCTACGGGGGACCCACGTGAGACCCAGTACTTC
length: 15
V: TRBV7-7
size: few
J: TRBJ2-5
D: .

CDR3: CASSWGREGVEQYF
DNA: TGTGCCAGCAGCTGGGGGCGGGAGGGCGTCGAGCAGTACTTC
length: 14
V: TRBV7-2
size: .
J: TRBJ2-7
D: TRBD2

CDR3: CAISSGTKLENQPQHF
DNA: TGTGCCATCAGTTCCGGGACAAAGCTGGAAAATCAGCCCCAGCATTTT
length: 16
V: TRBV10-3
size: .
J: TRBJ1-5
D: .

CDR3: CASSIMTGIKLFF
DNA: TGTGCCAGCAGCATCATGACAGGAATAAAACTGTTTTTT
length: 13
V: TRBV7-2
size: few
J: TRBJ1-4
D: .

CDR3: CASSLVGLAGVKFF
DNA: TGTGCCAGCAGCTTAGTCGGACTAGCGGGAGTAAAGTTCTTC
length: 14
V: TRBV7-6
size: many
J: TRBJ2-1
D: TRBD2

CDR3: CASSQDFGSNNEQFF
DNA: TGTGCCAGCAGCCAGGACTTTGGAAGCAACAATGAGCAGTTCTTC
length: 15
V: TRBV3-1
size: .
J: TRBJ2-1
D: .

CDR3: CSARRVAAGAQQYF
DNA: TGCAGTGCTAGAAGGGTTGCAGCGGGAGCTCAGCAGTACTTC
length: 14
V: TRBV20-1
size: many
J: TRBJ2-7
D: TRBD2

CDR3: CASSLYSPYEQYF
DNA: TGTGCCAGCAGCTTATACAGCCCCTACGAGCAGTACTTC
length: 13
V: TRBV7-9
size: .
J: TRBJ2-7
D: .

CDR3: CASSHHRTGKRVNTGELFF
DNA: TGTGCCAGCAGCCATCACCGGACAGGGAAGAGGGTTAACACCGGGGAGCTGTTTTTT
length: 19
V: TRBV7-9
size: .
J: TRBJ2-2
D: TRBD1

CDR3: CASSLQGQPQHF
DNA: TGTGCCAGCAGTTTACAGGGGCAGCCCCAGCATTTT
length: 12
V: TRBV12-3/TRBV12-4
size: many
J: TRBJ1-5
D: .

CDR3: CSARDYNSAGNTIYF
DNA: TGCAGTGCTAGAGATTATAACTCGGCCGGAAACACCATATATTTT
length: 15
V: TRBV20-1
size: .
J: TRBJ1-3
D: .

CDR3: CASSTGTGYNEQFF
DNA: TGTGCCAGCAGCACTGGGACGGGCTACAATGAGCAGTTCTTC
length: 14
V: TRBV7-3
size: many
J: TRBJ2-1
D: .

CDR3: CASSPRQYNEQFF
DNA: TGTGCCAGCTCACCCAGGCAGTACAATGAGCAGTTCTTC
length: 13
V: TRBV18
size: many
J: TRBJ2-1
D: .

CDR3: CASSPNRGGRETQYF
DNA: TGTGCCAGCAGCCCTAACAGGGGGGGAAGGGAGACCCAGTACTTC
length: 15
V: TRBV11-2
size: once
J: TRBJ2-5
D: .

CDR3: CASSPTSGGADTQYF
DNA: TGTGCCAGCAGCCCTACTAGCGGGGGGGCAGATACGCAGTATTTT
length: 15
V: TRBV5-4
size: many
J: TRBJ2-3
D: TRBD2

CDR3: CSVEDDPGELFF
DNA: TGCAGCGTTGAAGATGACCCCGGGGAGCTGTTTTTT
length: 12
V: TRBV29-1
size: .
J: TRBJ2-2
D: .

CDR3: CASGLATPSGNTIYF
DNA: TGTGCTAGTGGTTTAGCAACTCCTTCTGGAAACACCATATATTTT
length: 15
V: TRBV12-5
size: few
J: TRBJ1-3
D: .

CDR3: CASSLEADTGELFF
DNA: TGCGCCAGCAGCTTGGAGGCTGACACCGGGGAGCTGTTTTTT
length: 14
V: TRBV5-1
size: many
J: TRBJ2-2
D: .

CDR3: CASSAGQGGNQPQHF
DNA: TGCGCCAGCAGCGCCGGACAGGGAGGCAATCAGCCCCAGCATTTT
length: 15
V: TRBV4-1
size: .
J: TRBJ1-5
D: TRBD1

CDR3: CSAGQGIEPQHF
DNA: TGCAGCGCAGGACAGGGGATAGAGCCCCAGCATTTT
length: 12
V: TRBV29-1
size: .
J: TRBJ1-5
D: TRBD1

CDR3: CASSQVDLFSYNEQFF
DNA: TGCGCCAGCAGCCAGGTGGACCTTTTCTCCTACAATGAGCAGTTCTTC
length: 16
V: TRBV4-1
size: .
J: TRBJ2-1
D: .

CDR3: CASSSKDRGREDTQYF
DNA: TGCGCCAGCAGCTCCAAGGACAGGGGGCGCGAAGATACGCAGTATTTT
length: 16
V: TRBV5-1
size: .
J: TRBJ2-3
D: TRBD1

CDR3: CASSIGTGGADYGYTF
DNA: TGCGCCAGCAGCATAGGGACAGGGGGCGCGGACTATGGCTACACCTTC
length: 16
V: TRBV5-1
size: .
J: TRBJ1-2
D: TRBD1

CDR3: CASSVAAGRGYEQYF
DNA: TGCGCCAGCAGCGTTGCGGCAGGCCGAGGGTACGAGCAGTACTTC
length: 15
V: TRBV5-1
size: .
J: TRBJ2-7
D: .

CDR3: CASPHGGTRLGDEQFF
DNA: TGTGCCAGCCCCCACGGGGGGACTAGGCTAGGCGATGAGCAGTTCTTC
length: 16
V: TRBV27
size: few
J: TRBJ2-1
D: TRBD2

CDR3: CASSLELAGIDEQYF
DNA: TGTGCCAGCAGCTTAGAACTAGCGGGTATCGACGAGCAGTACTTC
length: 15
V: TRBV7-8
size: few
J: TRBJ2-7
D: TRBD2

CDR3: CSARLTVETQYF
DNA: TGCAGCGCCCGGCTCACGGTGGAGACCCAGTACTTC
length: 12
V: TRBV29-1
size: many
J: TRBJ2-5
D: .

CDR3: CASSKEVRGNTEAFF
DNA: TGTGCCAGCAGCAAAGAAGTCAGAGGAAACACTGAAGCTTTCTTT
length: 15
V: TRBV21-1
size: .
J: TRBJ1-1
D: .

CDR3: CASSQSRAGQYF
DNA: TGTGCCAGCAGCCAATCCCGGGCCGGGCAGTACTTC
length: 12
V: TRBV3-1
size: many
J: TRBJ2-7
D: .

CDR3: CASSQLWGSNEQYF
DNA: TGTGCCAGCAGCCAGTTGTGGGGGAGCAACGAGCAGTACTTC
length: 14
V: TRBV14
size: many
J: TRBJ2-7
D: .

CDR3: CAIRQDTEQYF
DNA: TGTGCCATCAGGCAGGACACCGAGCAGTACTTC
length: 11
V: TRBV10-3
size: .
J: TRBJ2-7
D: .

CDR3: CASSPWAGQVYSNQPQHF
DNA: TGTGCCAGCAGCCCTTGGGCCGGACAGGTCTATAGCAATCAGCCCCAGCATTTT
length: 18
V: TRBV5-6
size: few
J: TRBJ1-5
D: TRBD1

CDR3: CASSFEVAPTYGYTF
DNA: TGTGCCAGCAGCTTCGAGGTGGCCCCGACATATGGCTACACCTTC
length: 15
V: TRBV7-9
size: many
J: TRBJ1-2
D: .

CDR3: CASRIETGELFF
DNA: TGCGCCAGCAGAATAGAGACCGGGGAGCTGTTTTTT
length: 12
V: TRBV10-2
size: .
J: TRBJ2-2
D: .

CDR3: CASSLAAGELFF
DNA: TGTGCCAGCAGCTTGGCGGCCGGGGAGCTGTTTTTT
length: 12
V: TRBV7-2
size: many
J: TRBJ2-2
D: .

CDR3: CASSYTGTVVGYTF
DNA: TGTGCCAGCAGTTACACCGGGACAGTGGTTGGCTACACCTTC
length: 14
V: TRBV6-2/TRBV6-3
size: .
J: TRBJ1-2
D: TRBD1

CDR3: CSVEGSGGGGTEAFF
DNA: TGCAGCGTTGAAGGAAGCGGGGGCGGTGGAACTGAAGCTTTCTTT
length: 15
V: TRBV29-1
size: many
J: TRBJ1-1
D: .